The 30 T cell receptor beta chains given below trace back to one sample, sequenced in a study of shared clonotypes between healthy human individuals. TCRdb's table, derived via immunoSEQ multiplex PCR, lists solely in-frame clones and lacks some. The data show more than 850,000 clones, with around 82% seen just once and under 0.6% held by the top ten. Specimen: memory CD4+ T cells from PBMCs. Subset denoted: CD45RA-negative fraction. The receptors derive from a young man in good health. Some clones in this sample may be carry-over from other donors' samples.

This clone appeared a single time. This chain links TRBV25-1 with TRBJ2-2; D may be TRBD2 (5 bases). Between the trimmed V and J ends, which lost 0 bases and 1 base, there was a span of 9 bases. Germline V CDR1 and CDR2: MGHDK, SYGVNS. The CDR3 is made up of 16 amino acids. The CDR3 loop is CASSEYRAGNTGELFF. CDR3 DNA sequence: TGTGCCAGCAGTGAATATAGGGCGGGGAACACCGGGGAGCTGTTTTTT.

This chain uses TRBV7-2 with TRBJ2-1, with 9 bases fitting TRBD1. Trimming took 2 bases from V and 14 from J; bases not matched to a gene: 4. Germline V gene lookup returns CDR1 SGHTA and CDR2 FQGNSA. The CDR3 runs to 12 residues. As DNA, the CDR3 is TGTGCCAGCAGCTTACCGGGACAGGGAGAGTTCTTC. Its protein is CASSLPGQGEFF.

The rearrangement uses TRBV29-1 and TRBJ1-3, with D hard to call. The CDR3 runs to 15 residues. The V and J ends lost 1 base and 1 base respectively, with 11 bases between them. CDR1 and CDR2 (germline): SQVTM, ANQGSEA. The CDR3 sequence: CSVEGAGRSGNTIYF. The CDR3 bases are TGCAGCGTTGAAGGGGCGGGGAGATCTGGAAACACCATATATTTT.

This clone was seen more than once but under ten times. CDR3 protein: CASSVDGYTEAFF. In nucleotides, the CDR3 is TGCGCCAGCAGCGTGGACGGTTACACTGAAGCTTTCTTT. This chain joins TRBV5-1 and TRBJ1-1; D remains unclear. The CDR3 consists of 13 residues. CDR1 is SGHRS, CDR2 YFSETQ, per germline. Between the trimmed V and J ends, which lost 4 bases and 3 bases, there was a span of 10 bases.

V gene TRBV28 combines with J gene TRBJ1-2; D remains unclear. The germline gives CDR1 MDHEN, CDR2 SYDVKM. V lost 6 bases, J lost 6 bases, and 17 bases lay in between. This CDR3 is built from 14 residues. The CDR3 DNA sequence: TGTGCCAGCAGCCGAGCGTCCACAACACATGGCTACACCTTC. It yields the protein CASSRASTTHGYTF.

This clone turned up a few times. The sample carries other DNA sequences with the same CDR3. The rearrangement joins TRBV27 to TRBJ1-2; a weak D match, TRBD1 (6 bases). This CDR3 spans 13 amino acids. Trimming cost V 2 bases and J 2 bases, with 6 bases left between them. The germline CDR1 and CDR2 sequences are MNHEY and SMNVEV (reference sequence). CDR3 sequence reads: CASSLGQNYGYTF. For the CDR3, the DNA is TGTGCCAGCAGTTTAGGACAGAACTATGGCTACACCTTC.

This clone has a handful of counts. The V and J genes are TRBV28 and TRBJ1-1; possible D gene TRBD1, 5 bases. This CDR3 comprises 12 residues. The germline CDR1 and CDR2 sequences are MDHEN and SYDVKM. The V gene lost 4 bases and the J gene lost 7 bases, with 10 bases spanning the gap. This chain's CDR3 is CASSSGGIEAFF. As DNA, the CDR3 is TGTGCCAGCAGTTCCGGGGGAATTGAAGCTTTCTTT.

The chain joins TRBV7-2 to TRBJ2-3; TRBD2 matches 9 bases. Germline loops: CDR1 SGHTA, CDR2 FQGNSA. With V trimmed by 6 bases and J by 6 bases, 13 bases remained unmatched. This CDR3 contains 16 residues. The CDR3 here is CASRSVRASGVDTQYF. CDR3 bases: TGTGCCAGCAGATCAGTTCGGGCTAGCGGGGTGGATACGCAGTATTTT.

The V and J genes are TRBV7-2 and TRBJ2-7; 9 nucleotides match TRBD1. The germline CDR1 and CDR2 sequences are SGHTA and FQGNSA. V shed 5 bases and J 0 bases; nucleotides not matched to a gene: 5. The CDR3 spans 15 residues. For the CDR3, the DNA is TGTGCCAGCAGCACAAGACAGGGGGGCTCCTACGAGCAGTACTTC. Encoded protein: CASSTRQGGSYEQYF.

The chain uses TRBV30 and TRBJ1-2; D is uncertain. Trimming cost V 7 bases and J 1 base, with 10 bases left between them. Germline values: CDR1 GTSNPN, CDR2 SVGIG (reference sequence). The CDR3 runs 12 residues. DNA of the CDR3: TGTGCCTTGGGTGGCTTTAACTATGGCTACACCTTC. Translating gives CALGGFNYGYTF. Full variable domain (outside the CDR3, taken from reference TRBV30 and TRBJ1-2): SQTIHQWPATLVQPVGSPLSLECTVEGTSNPNLYWYRQAAGRGLQLLFYSVGIGQISSEVPQNLSASRPQDRQFILSSKKLLLSDSGFYLCALGGFNYGYTFGSGTRLTVV.

The chain employs TRBV5-1 and TRBJ1-1, with no clear D. The CDR3 is made up of 15 amino acids. Trimming took off 0 bases at V and 2 bases at J, with 11 bases between the two ends. Germline V gene lookup returns CDR1 SGHRS and CDR2 YFSETQ. CDR3: CASSLGTTRNTEAFF. In DNA form, the CDR3 reads TGCGCCAGCAGCTTGGGTACTACAAGAAACACTGAAGCTTTCTTT.

The chain recombines TRBV28 with TRBJ1-2; D gene unclear. The CDR3 sequence is 11 residues long. Germline V gene data show CDR1 as MDHEN and CDR2 as SYDVKM. V was shortened by 6 bases and J by 3 bases, with 5 bases between the two germline ends. The CDR3 is CASRLHYGYTF. Written as DNA, the CDR3 is TGTGCCAGCAGGTTGCACTATGGCTACACCTTC.

The rearrangement uses TRBV5-4 and TRBJ1-4; 8 bases align to TRBD1. Germline V lookup: CDR1 SGHNT, CDR2 YYREEE (reference sequence). CDR3 length: 14 residues. Trimming took 5 bases from V and 8 from J; bases not matched to a gene: 8. The CDR3 coding sequence is TGTGCCAGCAGATCGGACAGGGCAGGCGAAAAACTGTTTTTT. As protein: CASRSDRAGEKLFF.

The V call is TRBV5-1, the J call TRBJ1-5; D possibly corresponds to TRBD1 (5 bases). Germline assignment: CDR1 SGHRS and CDR2 YFSETQ. With 0 bases removed from V and 10 bases from J, the gap between germline ends came to 14 bases. CDR3 size: 14 residues. The CDR3: CASSLESRGYPQHF. The CDR3 DNA sequence: TGCGCCAGCAGCTTGGAGTCTCGGGGGTATCCCCAGCATTTT.

A remark on this clone: In the same sample, other DNA sequences code for this CDR3. The chain employs TRBV28 and TRBJ1-2, with D tentatively TRBD1 (5 bases). Trimming removed 5 bases at V and 7 bases at J, with 8 bases between. The CDR3 spans 11 residues. CDR1 is MDHEN and CDR2 is SYDVKM in the germline V gene. Written as DNA, the CDR3 is TGTGCCAGCAGTGACAGACGTGGCTACACCTTC. It translates to CASSDRRGYTF.

Of note for this clone: Within the sample, other DNA sequences also encode this same CDR3. This sequence joins TRBV7-2 and TRBJ1-5, with 9 positions matching TRBD1. Germline values: CDR1 SGHTA, CDR2 FQGNSA. This CDR3 region has 14 residues. The V gene end was trimmed by 5 bases and the J gene end by 4 bases; junction bases not matched to a gene: 3. CDR3 in DNA: TGTGCCAGCAGCCTGGACAGGGGAAATCAGCCCCAGCATTTT. Translated, it gives CASSLDRGNQPQHF. Based on the CDR3 plus reference TRBV7-2 and TRBJ1-5, the full variable domain is GAGVSQSPSNKVTEKGKDVELRCDPISGHTALYWYRQSLGQGLEFLIYFQGNSAPDKSGLPSDRFSAERTGGSVSTLTIQRTQQEDSAVYLCASSLDRGNQPQHFGDGTRLSIL.

This chain connects TRBV19 to TRBJ2-7, with 9 nucleotides matching TRBD1. CDR3 size: 14 residues. Germline V gives CDR1 LNHDA, CDR2 SQIVND (reference sequence). The V segment lost 4 bases and the J segment 3 bases; nucleotides outside the gene matches: 4. The chain's CDR3 is CASSTTGGGYEQYF. In nucleotides, the CDR3 is TGTGCCAGTAGTACCACAGGGGGCGGCTACGAGCAGTACTTC.

This clone came up a few times. The same CDR3 can be traced to other DNA sequences in this sample. The CDR3 spells CASSFDRDNQPQHF. The CDR3 nucleotides read TGTGCCAGCAGCTTTGACAGGGATAATCAGCCCCAGCATTTT. The rearrangement links TRBV7-2 to TRBJ1-5; 7 nucleotides line up with TRBD1. Per germline, CDR1 SGHTA and CDR2 FQGNSA. This CDR3 contains 14 residues. V lost 3 bases and J lost 4; bases outside the gene matches: 3.

The chain is built from TRBV5-1 and TRBJ2-1; 11 bases agree with TRBD2. CDR3 length equals 16 residues. Germline V CDR1 and CDR2: SGHRS, YFSETQ. With V trimmed by 4 bases and J by 7 bases, 10 bases remained unmatched. The CDR3 loop is CASSTKTSGTINEQFF. DNA of the CDR3: TGCGCCAGCAGCACCAAGACTAGCGGGACGATAAATGAGCAGTTCTTC.

The chain links TRBV18 to TRBJ2-2, with 10 bases aligning to TRBD1. This CDR3 contains 17 residues. The V gene's germline CDR1 is KGHSH and CDR2 LQKENI. Unmatched junction bases numbered 5, after V lost 0 bases and J lost 4 bases. The CDR3 region is CASSPPGQGIGTGELFF. CDR3 bases: TGTGCCAGCTCACCACCGGGACAGGGGATTGGCACCGGGGAGCTGTTTTTT. Supplemented by reference TRBV18 and TRBJ2-2, the full variable domain reads NAGVMQNPRHLVRRRGQEARLRCSPMKGHSHVYWYRQLPEEGLKFMVYLQKENIIDESGMPKERFSAEFPKEGPSILRIQQVVRGDSAAYFCASSPPGQGIGTGELFFGEGSRLTVL.

The J gene is TRBJ2-3, the V gene TRBV6-9; maybe TRBD2 (5 bases). The V gene's germline CDR1 is MNHGY and CDR2 SVAAGI. Trimming removed 2 bases at V and 1 base at J, with 16 bases between. CDR3 length: 17 residues. The CDR3 loop reads CASSYPRSEEGTDTQYF. The CDR3 coding sequence is TGTGCCAGCAGTTATCCCCGTTCGGAGGAGGGCACAGATACGCAGTATTTT.

The CDR3 spells CASSEEGMRTFF. In DNA, the CDR3 is TGTGCCAGCAGTGAGGAGGGGATGAGAACTTTCTTT. This chain uses TRBV2 with TRBJ1-1; D is perhaps TRBD1 (5 bases). The CDR3 totals 12 residues. CDR1 SNHLY and CDR2 FYNNEI come from the germline V gene. The germline V and J ends were trimmed by 3 bases and 12 bases, with 14 bases remaining between them.

This clone was found many times. The CDR3 nucleotides are TGTGCCAGCAGCTTTGGTAAACAGCCCCAGACAGATACGCAGTATTTT. The encoded protein is CASSFGKQPQTDTQYF. The rearrangement uses TRBV12-1 and TRBJ2-3; the D call in the table, TRBD1, was not verified against the DNA. TRBV12-1 is a recognized pseudogene. The CDR3 is 16 residues long.

The genes are TRBV28 and TRBJ2-7; the D gene is possibly TRBD2 (6 bases). Trimming removed 8 bases from V and 0 bases from J, with 14 bases in between. CDR3 length: 14 amino acids. Germline values: CDR1 MDHEN, CDR2 SYDVKM. The CDR3 protein is CASFNRDSSYEQYF. The CDR3 bases are TGTGCCAGCTTTAACCGGGACTCCTCCTACGAGCAGTACTTC. Full variable domain (outside the CDR3, taken from reference TRBV28 and TRBJ2-7): DVKVTQSSRYLVKRTGEKVFLECVQDMDHENMFWYRQDPGLGLRLIYFSYDVKMKEKGDIPEGYSVSREKKERFSLILESASTNQTSMYLCASFNRDSSYEQYFGPGTRLTVT.

The V and J genes are TRBV5-1 and TRBJ2-5; D remains unclear. This CDR3 spans 14 amino acids. Germline loops: CDR1 SGHRS, CDR2 YFSETQ. Trimming stripped 4 bases from V and 2 bases from J, with 12 bases between. CDR3 residues: CASSPPLGQETQYF. For the CDR3, the DNA is TGCGCCAGCAGCCCCCCGCTTGGACAAGAGACCCAGTACTTC.

The rearrangement uses TRBV28 and TRBJ2-7, with a tentative D call TRBD1 (5 bases). This CDR3 spans 17 amino acids. V was trimmed by 2 bases and J by 0 bases, leaving 17 bases between them. Germline V gene lookup returns CDR1 MDHEN and CDR2 SYDVKM. Here the CDR3 reads CASSLLGVGPSSYEQYF. Written as DNA, the CDR3 is TGTGCCAGCAGTTTACTAGGTGTGGGGCCCAGCTCCTACGAGCAGTACTTC.

The chain carries TRBV5-1 and TRBJ2-5, with D possibly matching TRBD2 (6 bases). The CDR3 totals 14 residues. The germline CDR1 and CDR2 sequences are SGHRS and YFSETQ. Trimming took off 7 bases at V and 2 bases at J, with 15 bases between the two ends. CDR3 sequence (DNA): TGCGCCAGCCGCCCAGGAGGGTGGCAAGAGACCCAGTACTTC. This translates into CASRPGGWQETQYF.

V and J are TRBV5-4 and TRBJ2-5; no clear D gene. Deletions cut 1 base from V and 5 bases from J, with 9 bases between. Germline assignment: CDR1 SGHNT and CDR2 YYREEE (reference sequence). The length of the CDR3 is 13 residues. The CDR3 DNA reads as TGTGCCAGCAGCTTGTGGGGTACGGAGACCCAGTACTTC. This codes for CASSLWGTETQYF.

Remarks on this clone: Other DNA sequences in the sample encode the same CDR3. The rearrangement joins TRBV11-2 to TRBJ2-1; 11 nucleotides match TRBD2. This CDR3 is 15 amino acids long. The germline V gene encodes CDR1 SGHAT and CDR2 FQNNGV. V lost 5 bases and J lost 1; bases outside the gene matches: 1. The CDR3 region has the DNA TGTGCCAGCAGCCTAGCGGGAGGTTCCTACAATGAGCAGTTCTTC. Protein sequence: CASSLAGGSYNEQFF.

The gene calls are TRBV5-1 and TRBJ2-3; 8 nucleotides line up with TRBD2. Germline lookup yields CDR1 SGHRS and CDR2 YFSETQ. The CDR3 covers 17 residues. The junction had 14 bases not matched to a gene; V was cut back by 4 bases and J by 4 bases. The CDR3 region has the DNA TGCGCCAGCAGCGGGGGACTAGTCATCGCTGGCGCAGATACGCAGTATTTT. Translated: CASSGGLVIAGADTQYF.